This T cell receptor (beta chain) was profiled in a study of cytomegalovirus exposure and HLA in healthy donors. The wider study: The Caucasian-associated ancestry cluster held 80% to 90% of roughly 400 genotyped donors.

Study-level points and caveats: Testing in vitro showed a few CMV-associated chains specific for CMV antigens. According to a later analysis, most TCR beta chains associated with CMV appeared HLA-restricted.

The PCR made use of 60 Vbeta and 13 Jbeta primers. TCRdb keeps only in-frame clones here, not all; method: immunoSEQ multiplex PCR. This table holds more than 95,000 clones, more than 80% found once. The CDR3 sequence is 16 residues long. Germline V gives CDR1 MNHNS, CDR2 SASEGT. Nominally healthy donors were sampled, though unrecorded immune exposures were likely. In the case of this clone: Its antigen is still unknown.

J is TRBJ2-5 and V is TRBV6-1, with 7 nucleotides matching TRBD1. The tail of the sequence fits TRBJ2-7 better, so the J call may be wrong. This TCR was sampled from a man younger than 45 in good health and CMV-seropositive. Source material: PBMCs. This chain's CDR3 is CASSAVPGQRIYEQYF. CDR3 sequence (DNA): TGTGCCAGCAGTGCGGTGCCGGGACAGAGGATCTACGAGCAGTACTTC.